A single count supports the clone carrying this TCR beta chain. No antigen is known for it. The trim removed 5 bases at V and 6 bases at J, leaving 6 bases unmatched. Germline-derived CDR1 and CDR2 are LNHDA and SQIVND (reference sequence). This CDR3 has 13 residues. This entry comes from a study of OX40 agonist ivuxolimab in advanced cancers. Turning to the study itself: Prior anti-PD-1, anti-PD-L1 or anti-CTLA-4 therapy did not bar entry, and more than 35% had some. Study results and limitations: Average numbers of expanded clones were greater in CD8+ T cells than in CD4+. The CD4+ and CD8+ T cells in the blood had expanded clonally by week 6 at 0.1 to 3.0 mg/kg.

TCRdb keeps only in-frame clones here, not all; method: immunoSEQ multiplex PCR. The data contain tens of thousands of clones, approximately 90% of them singletons. Enrollment shut out patients with autoimmune disease history or systemic immunosuppression. The sample here was CD4+ or CD8+ T cells sorted from blood, taken in a trial of the OX40 agonist ivuxolimab. This receptor was identified in an adult with an advanced solid tumor such as melanoma, head and neck, liver or kidney cancer. The J gene is TRBJ1-2, the V gene TRBV19; 7 bases fit TRBD1. As DNA, the CDR3 is TGTGCCAGTAGTTTCCGGGACAGCCATGGCTACACCTTC. Its protein is CASSFRDSHGYTF.